This T cell receptor beta chain was obtained from a study of cytomegalovirus exposure and HLA in healthy donors. CDR3 size: 17 residues. V was trimmed by 2 bases and J by 6 bases, leaving 21 bases between them. Looked up from germline, CDR1 is MRHNA and CDR2 is SNTAGT. PCR employed 60 Vbeta and 13 Jbeta primers. The table came from immunoSEQ multiplex PCR; TCRdb's copy has only in-frame clones and leaves some out. The table has more than 100,000 clones, roughly 77% seen once. This clone has only one observation. Its target is unknown. Whole-study findings and limits: There were over 150 TCR beta chains listed as cytomegalovirus-associated. Solely CMV serostatus was available to characterize immune exposure.

Sequencing was done on a sample of PBMCs. This TCR was sampled from a young woman in good health and CMV-seropositive. The chain joins TRBV6-4 to TRBJ2-3; a possible D gene is TRBD2 (7 bases). The chain's CDR3 is CASSDGGWGGSHDTQYF. The CDR3 nucleotides are TGTGCCAGCAGTGACGGGGGATGGGGGGGCTCCCATGATACGCAGTATTTT.